The 21 T cell receptor beta chains below all came from one sample that was sequenced in a study of control samples from healthy donors and cancer patients. The method was immunoSEQ multiplex PCR; TCRdb's version includes in-frame clones alone and lacks a portion of them. The profile shows about 160,000 clones, around 96% of them singletons. Sequencing was done on a sample of blood. These receptors were taken from a woman in her twenties or thirties in good health.

V usage is TRBV6-5 and J usage is TRBJ2-2; unclear D gene. This CDR3 has 14 residues. V lost 2 bases and J 4 bases, leaving 8 bases between the germline ends. Germline V lookup: CDR1 MNHEY, CDR2 SVGAGI. CDR3 protein: CASSYGDPTGELFF. For the CDR3, the DNA is TGTGCCAGCAGTTACGGGGATCCCACCGGGGAGCTGTTTTTT.

The chain carries TRBV4-1 and TRBJ1-6; 10 bases line up with TRBD1. With V trimmed by 1 base and J by 4 bases, 7 bases remained unmatched. Germline loops: CDR1 MGHRA, CDR2 YSYEKL. The CDR3 totals 18 residues. The CDR3, as DNA: TGCGCCAGCAGCCAAGGACAGGGGGCACGGATTTATAATTCACCCCTCCACTTT. The encoded protein is CASSQGQGARIYNSPLHF.

This clone was seen just once. V gene TRBV4-2 combines with J gene TRBJ2-2; 9 bases are shared with TRBD2. V shed 0 bases and J 4 bases; nucleotides not matched to a gene: 6. Germline CDR1 is LGHNA and CDR2 is YNFKEQ. This CDR3 has 17 amino acids. This chain's CDR3 is CASSQDPSGGLTGELFF. The CDR3 DNA is TGTGCCAGCAGCCAAGATCCCAGCGGGGGGCTCACCGGGGAGCTGTTTTTT.

V gene TRBV7-9 combines with J gene TRBJ1-1, with D uncertain. Germline CDR1 and CDR2: SEHNR and FQNEAQ (reference sequence). This CDR3 is 17 amino acids long. Trimming shortened V by 0 bases and J by 0 bases, and 14 bases separated the two germline ends. CDR3 residues: CASSLALDYWVNTEAFF. The CDR3, as DNA: TGTGCCAGCAGCTTAGCGCTAGATTATTGGGTGAACACTGAAGCTTTCTTT.

The gene calls are TRBV19 and TRBJ1-5; 9 nucleotides match TRBD1. Germline values: CDR1 LNHDA, CDR2 SQIVND (reference sequence). The CDR3 has 15 amino acids. Unmatched junction bases numbered 5, after V lost 7 bases and J lost 1 base. CDR3 bases: TGTGCCAGTACCGTAGGACAGGGGAGCAATCAGCCCCAGCATTTT. Amino acid sequence: CASTVGQGSNQPQHF.

The rearrangement links TRBV19 to TRBJ1-4; 8 nucleotides line up with TRBD1. Germline assignment: CDR1 LNHDA and CDR2 SQIVND (reference sequence). The CDR3 has 14 amino acids. Germline trimming cut 7 bases from V and 6 bases from J; bases unmatched to any gene: 7. The CDR3 nucleotides read TGTGCCAGTACCACCCCGGGACAGGATGAAAAACTGTTTTTT. Its translation is CASTTPGQDEKLFF.

This clone has only a few counts. This sequence joins TRBV20-1 and TRBJ1-1, with 9 bases identical to TRBD1. This CDR3 comprises 14 residues. Germline V gene sequence: CDR1 DFQATT, CDR2 SNEGSKA (reference sequence). Unmatched junction bases numbered 7, after V lost 3 bases and J lost 5 bases. CDR3 protein: CSASGGQGKTEAFF. In DNA, the CDR3 is TGCAGTGCTAGTGGAGGACAGGGGAAAACTGAAGCTTTCTTT.

The chain links TRBV6-5 to TRBJ1-1; no reliable D call. CDR1 is MNHEY and CDR2 is SVGAGI in the germline V gene. The CDR3 contains 13 residues. V was shortened by 2 bases and J by 6 bases, with 10 bases between the two germline ends. The CDR3 bases are TGTGCCAGCAGTTACGGGCCTCGGGCTGAAGCTTTCTTT. Translating gives CASSYGPRAEAFF.

The sample holds one count of this clone. This rearrangement joins TRBV14 to TRBJ2-7; D unclear. Looked up from germline, CDR1 is SGHDN and CDR2 is FVKESK. Deletions cut 0 bases from V and 3 bases from J, with 9 bases between. The CDR3 sequence is 14 residues long. CDR3 DNA: TGTGCCAGCAGCCAAGAAGCAGGATTCTACGAGCAGTACTTC. Its protein is CASSQEAGFYEQYF.

The chain combines TRBV10-3 with TRBJ2-1; tentative D call: TRBD1 (6 bases). Trimming cost V 3 bases and J 6 bases, with 12 bases left between them. The germline gives CDR1 ENHRY, CDR2 SYGVKD. This CDR3 has 14 residues. CDR3 region: CAISELGAFNEQFF. CDR3 DNA: TGTGCCATCAGTGAATTGGGGGCGTTCAATGAGCAGTTCTTC.

V and J are TRBV2 and TRBJ1-6, with D hard to call. From germline, CDR1 is SNHLY and CDR2 FYNNEI. Trimming removed 3 bases at V and 8 bases at J, with 14 bases between. This CDR3 contains 15 residues. CDR3 protein: CASSDQESSYSPLHF. CDR3 nucleotides: TGTGCCAGCAGTGATCAAGAGAGTAGTTATTCACCCCTCCACTTT. The full variable domain, with the rest looked up from reference TRBV2 and TRBJ1-6, is EPEVTQTPSHQVTQMGQEVILRCVPISNHLYFYWYRQILGQKVEFLVSFYNNEISEKSEIFDDQFSVERPDGSNFTLKIRSTKLEDSAMYFCASSDQESSYSPLHFGNGTRLTVT.

V is TRBV5-6 and J is TRBJ2-5; D unresolved. The CDR3 has 12 amino acids. Trimming pared 1 base from V and 5 bases from J, leaving 6 bases between. Germline V gene lookup returns CDR1 SGHDT and CDR2 YYEEEE. The CDR3 sequence: CASSLIAETQYF. For the CDR3, the DNA is TGTGCCAGCAGCTTGATAGCCGAGACCCAGTACTTC.

V and J are TRBV19 and TRBJ1-6, with D perhaps matching TRBD1 (6 bases). Germline CDR1 LNHDA, CDR2 SQIVND (reference sequence). The CDR3 sequence is 15 residues long. V gave up 5 bases and J gave up 10 bases, with 18 bases separating them. The CDR3 coding sequence is TGTGCCAGTAGTGCAAATCCAGGGGTGGGATCACCCCTCCACTTT. Amino acid sequence: CASSANPGVGSPLHF.

The chain has TRBV5-6 and TRBJ1-1; 9 nucleotides align to TRBD1. Germline-derived CDR1 and CDR2 are SGHDT and YYEEEE. The V and J ends lost 7 bases and 0 bases, in that order; junction bases with no gene match: 10. The CDR3 is 16 amino acids. CDR3 residues: CASSRNRGLMNTEAFF. Written as DNA, the CDR3 is TGTGCCAGCTCCCGGAACAGGGGGCTTATGAACACTGAAGCTTTCTTT.

The CDR3 DNA reads as TGTGCCAGCAGTTCCCACACGGGATGGTATGGCTACACCTTC. It is translated as CASSSHTGWYGYTF. The V gene is TRBV11-2, the J gene TRBJ1-2; D is undetermined. Germline V gene data show CDR1 as SGHAT and CDR2 as FQNNGV. CDR3 length equals 14 residues. Trimming removed 6 bases at V and 5 bases at J, with 16 bases between.

This chain connects TRBV28 to TRBJ1-5, with 10 bases fitting TRBD1. Per the germline V gene, CDR1 is MDHEN and CDR2 is SYDVKM. After removal of 6 bases from V and 2 bases from J, the junction contained 16 bases not matched to a gene. This CDR3 is built from 19 residues. CDR3 region: CASSENTGQGKYGNQPQHF. CDR3 bases: TGTGCCAGCAGCGAAAATACGGGACAGGGGAAGTATGGCAATCAGCCCCAGCATTTT. Full variable domain (outside the CDR3, taken from reference TRBV28 and TRBJ1-5): DVKVTQSSRYLVKRTGEKVFLECVQDMDHENMFWYRQDPGLGLRLIYFSYDVKMKEKGDIPEGYSVSREKKERFSLILESASTNQTSMYLCASSENTGQGKYGNQPQHFGDGTRLSIL.

This chain connects TRBV9 to TRBJ2-7, with 7 bases aligning to TRBD2. Trimming removed 4 bases from V and 2 bases from J; junction bases left unmatched: 6. Germline V gene lookup returns CDR1 SGDLS and CDR2 YYNGEE. The CDR3 covers 14 residues. This CDR3 is CASSPRSGTYEQYF. In DNA form, the CDR3 reads TGTGCCAGCAGCCCCCGAAGCGGGACCTACGAGCAGTACTTC. Looking up the rest from reference TRBV9 and TRBJ2-7 gives the full variable domain: DSGVTQTPKHLITATGQRVTLRCSPRSGDLSVYWYQQSLDQGLQFLIQYYNGEERAKGNILERFSAQQFPDLHSELNLSSLELGDSALYFCASSPRSGTYEQYFGPGTRLTVT.

This clone was observed once. The V call is TRBV28, the J call TRBJ2-2; 7 bases map to TRBD2. CDR3 length: 16 amino acids. In germline, CDR1 is MDHEN, CDR2 SYDVKM. Losses at the gene ends were 4 bases for V and 1 base for J; bases not matched to a gene: 6. This CDR3 is CASSSLGGRNTGELFF. The CDR3 region has the DNA TGTGCCAGCAGTTCGCTGGGGGGGAGGAACACCGGGGAGCTGTTTTTT. The entire variable domain, with the rest obtained from reference TRBV28 and TRBJ2-2, is as follows: DVKVTQSSRYLVKRTGEKVFLECVQDMDHENMFWYRQDPGLGLRLIYFSYDVKMKEKGDIPEGYSVSREKKERFSLILESASTNQTSMYLCASSSLGGRNTGELFFGEGSRLTVL.

For this clone: An end of the junction does not agree with germline; a read error may underlie this. The sample carries other DNA sequences with the same CDR3. The genes are TRBV2 and TRBJ1-4; D uncertain. CDR1 SNHLY and CDR2 FYNNEI come from the germline V gene. CDR3 length: 13 amino acids. CDR3 sequence (DNA): TGTGCCAGCAGGGAAGCTACTAATGAAAAACTGTTTTTT. It codes for CASREATNEKLFF.

This clone has just one count. This sequence joins TRBV27 and TRBJ2-7; TRBD1 matches 7 bases. The CDR3 is 15 residues long. Germline V gene lookup returns CDR1 MNHEY and CDR2 SMNVEV (reference sequence). With 4 bases clipped from V and 6 bases from J, the junction kept 12 bases outside the gene matches. CDR3: CASSSYDRVRREQYF. Written as DNA, the CDR3 is TGTGCCAGCAGTTCGTACGACAGGGTTCGCCGCGAGCAGTACTTC.

For this clone: Different DNA sequences within this sample yield the same CDR3. The rearrangement links TRBV5-1 to TRBJ2-7; 8 positions match TRBD1. With V trimmed by 4 bases and J by 4 bases, 7 bases remained unmatched. Germline CDR1 SGHRS, CDR2 YFSETQ. This CDR3 spans 14 amino acids. The CDR3 DNA reads TGCGCCAGCAGCCTCGGACAGGGTGGTTACGAGCAGTACTTC. Translated, it gives CASSLGQGGYEQYF. Full variable domain (rest looked up from reference TRBV5-1 and TRBJ2-7): KAGVTQTPRYLIKTRGQQVTLSCSPISGHRSVSWYQQTPGQGLQFLFEYFSETQRNKGNFPGRFSGRQFSNSRSEMNVSTLELGDSALYLCASSLGQGGYEQYFGPGTRLTVT.